These T cell receptor beta chains were read from a single sample in a study of blood T cell repertoires in COVID-19. The method was immunoSEQ multiplex PCR; TCRdb's version includes in-frame clones alone and lacks a portion of them. The data contain over 90,000 clones, about 86% of them seen just once; the ten biggest clones take up about 3%. Source material: peripheral blood. These TCRs come from a human donor in a cohort sampled during active COVID-19. The CDR3 runs from the conserved cysteine through the conserved F or W. A D gene is named only where the DNA matches it firmly. For some rows the clone size is stated as once, few or many, or as a class when expanded; others skip it.

v_gene	j_gene	d_gene	abundance	CDR3aa	CDR3nt
TRBV28	TRBJ1-4	.	.	CASSLKGRFEKLFF	TGTGCCAGCAGTTTAAAGGGGAGGTTTGAAAAACTGTTTTTT
TRBV12-3/TRBV12-4	TRBJ1-2	TRBD1	.	CASSPLTGNGYTF	TGTGCCAGCAGTCCCTTGACAGGGAACGGCTACACCTTC
TRBV5-1	TRBJ2-4	TRBD2	.	CASSHSGGAKNIQYF	TGCGCCAGCAGCCACAGCGGGGGTGCCAAAAACATTCAGTACTTC
TRBV29-1	TRBJ2-5	TRBD2	once	CSVDWRGQETQYF	TGCAGCGTTGATTGGCGGGGGCAAGAGACCCAGTACTTC
TRBV19	TRBJ1-2	.	.	CASSIAHANYGYAF	TGTGCCAGTAGTATAGCCCACGCTAACTATGGCTACGCCTTC
TRBV7-6	TRBJ2-7	.	.	CASSPRVGADEQYF	TGTGCCAGCAGCCCGCGGGTGGGGGCGGATGAGCAGTACTTC
TRBV30	TRBJ1-4	.	.	CAWSKTGRHEKLFF	TGTGCCTGGAGTAAAACAGGGCGGCATGAAAAACTGTTTTTT
TRBV11-1	TRBJ2-5	.	.	CASSRATGHQETQYF	TGTGCCAGCAGTCGTGCGACAGGACACCAAGAGACCCAGTACTTC
TRBV19	TRBJ1-3	.	.	CASNMRGRENTIYF	TGTGCCAGTAACATGCGGGGACGCGAAAACACCATATATTTT
TRBV7-8	TRBJ1-6	.	.	CASSLRQGRAPLHF	TGTGCCAGCAGCTTAAGGCAGGGAAGGGCACCCCTCCACTTT
TRBV20-1	TRBJ2-3	.	.	CSASQGRATDTQYF	TGCAGTGCTAGTCAGGGGAGAGCTACAGATACGCAGTATTTT
TRBV5-6	TRBJ1-3	.	.	CASSLVAGAGNTIYF	TGTGCCAGCAGCTTGGTGGCAGGGGCCGGAAACACCATATATTTT
TRBV5-4	TRBJ2-1	.	.	CASSFSGSYNEQFF	TGTGCCAGCAGCTTTAGCGGAAGCTACAATGAGCAGTTCTTC
TRBV11-2	TRBJ1-1	.	.	CASSLGMNTEAFF	TGTGCCAGCAGCTTAGGTATGAACACTGAAGCTTTCTTT
TRBV6-6	TRBJ2-3	TRBD1	.	CASRAGGGDTQYF	TGTGCCAGCAGAGCAGGGGGCGGGGATACGCAGTATTTT
TRBV9	TRBJ1-2	.	.	CASSPHQRGWDGYTF	TGTGCCAGCAGCCCACATCAACGGGGTTGGGATGGCTACACCTTC
TRBV28	TRBJ1-5	TRBD1	.	CASRLAGTGAGSQHF	TGTGCCAGCAGACTCGCTGGGACAGGGGCTGGGTCCCAGCATTTT
TRBV7-2	TRBJ2-7	TRBD2	.	CASSPGTSGTEQYF	TGTGCCAGCAGCCCGGGGACTAGCGGGACCGAGCAGTACTTC
TRBV19	TRBJ2-4	.	.	CASSIDNRVLSNIQYF	TGTGCCAGTAGTATAGATAACAGGGTGTTGTCAAACATTCAGTACTTC
TRBV2	TRBJ1-4	TRBD1	.	CASSTGTGREKLFF	TGTGCCAGCAGTACCGGGACAGGGCGGGAAAAACTGTTTTTT
TRBV7-2	TRBJ2-7	TRBD2	.	CASRASGASSYEQYF	TGTGCCAGCAGAGCTAGCGGAGCTAGCTCCTACGAGCAGTACTTC
TRBV4-3	TRBJ1-5	.	few	CASSQDRRGGQPQHF	TGCGCCAGCAGCCAAGATAGGAGGGGGGGCCAGCCCCAGCATTTT
TRBV27	TRBJ1-2	TRBD1	.	CASSYGQGSQGYTF	TGTGCCAGCAGTTATGGACAGGGCTCGCAGGGCTACACCTTC
TRBV12-5	TRBJ1-2	.	.	CASGLNNRAYGYTF	TGTGCTAGTGGTTTGAATAACAGGGCCTATGGCTACACCTTC
TRBV6-5	TRBJ1-5	TRBD1	.	CASRSDRAANQPQHF	TGTGCCAGCAGGAGCGACAGGGCGGCCAATCAGCCCCAGCATTTT
TRBV6-1	TRBJ1-3	.	.	CASREVQLSSGNTIYF	TGTGCCAGCAGGGAAGTACAGCTGAGCTCTGGAAACACCATATATTTT
TRBV7-3	TRBJ1-1	.	.	CASSFSSNTEAFF	TGTGCCAGCAGCTTTAGCAGTAACACTGAAGCTTTCTTT
TRBV11-2	TRBJ2-3	.	.	CASSPGDTQYF	TGTGCCAGCAGCCCGGGAGATACGCAGTATTTT
TRBV5-1	TRBJ1-4	TRBD1	.	CASSPGQGYEKLFF	TGCGCCAGCAGTCCTGGACAGGGATATGAAAAACTGTTTTTT
TRBV7-3	TRBJ2-1	.	.	CASSSLPASSYNEQFF	TGTGCCAGCAGCTCCCTGCCTGCTAGCTCCTACAATGAGCAGTTCTTC
TRBV28	TRBJ2-2	.	.	CASSFPRQGRTGELFF	TGTGCCAGCAGTTTCCCCCGGCAGGGGAGAACCGGGGAGCTGTTTTTT
TRBV29-1	TRBJ1-2	.	.	CSVTQAYGYTF	TGCAGCGTGACACAAGCATATGGCTACACCTTC